This T cell receptor beta chain was sequenced in a study of T cells expressing NK-cell markers. Overall study context: HCMV seropositivity characterized most of the eight sequenced donors, and seronegativity one.

Looked up from germline, CDR1 is SGHRS and CDR2 is YFSETQ. This CDR3 spans 14 amino acids. TCRdb reworked the 5' RACE reads into one entry per CDR3 protein, no DNA. The sample includes 400,000 or so distinct CDR3 sequences. This TCR derives from a woman between 45 and 60 years old in good health. Sequences were obtained from blood T cells: a sorted CD56 or NKG2C T cell subset, CD4+ or CD8+ T cells, or bulk PBMC T cells (not recorded which). The rearrangement joins TRBV5-1 to TRBJ2-7; TCRdb outputs TRBD1, but without DNA this stays unchecked. The CDR3 loop is CASSPDSLSYEQYF.